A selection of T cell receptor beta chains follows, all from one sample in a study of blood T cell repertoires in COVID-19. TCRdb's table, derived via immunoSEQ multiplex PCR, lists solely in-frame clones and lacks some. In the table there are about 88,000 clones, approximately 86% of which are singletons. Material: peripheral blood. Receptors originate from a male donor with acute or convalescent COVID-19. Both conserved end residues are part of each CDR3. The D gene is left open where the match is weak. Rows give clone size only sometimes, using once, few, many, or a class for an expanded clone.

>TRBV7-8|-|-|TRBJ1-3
CASSLGQSYSGNTIYF
TGTGCCAGCAGCTTAGGACAGTCCTACTCTGGAAACACCATATATTTT
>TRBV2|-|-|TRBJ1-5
CASSEATGRGNQPQHF
TGTGCCAGCAGTGAAGCCACAGGGAGGGGCAATCAGCCCCAGCATTTT
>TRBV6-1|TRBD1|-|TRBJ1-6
CASSEYRGTSPLHF
TGTGCCAGCAGTGAATACAGGGGTACTTCACCCCTCCACTTT
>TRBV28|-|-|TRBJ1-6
CASSLGIGGSTLHF
TGTGCCAGCAGTTTAGGGATAGGGGGATCTACCCTCCACTTT
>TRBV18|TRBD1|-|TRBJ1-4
CASSLYRGANEKLFF
TGTGCCAGCTCACTATACAGGGGAGCTAATGAAAAACTGTTTTTT
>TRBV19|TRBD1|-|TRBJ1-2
CASSSKPGQGIKHTF
TGTGCCAGTAGTTCAAAACCGGGACAGGGAATCAAACACACCTTC
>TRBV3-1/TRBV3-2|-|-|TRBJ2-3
CASSQADTQYF
TGTGCCAGCAGCCAAGCGGATACGCAGTATTTT
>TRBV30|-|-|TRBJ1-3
CACPSGGNTIYF
TGTGCCTGCCCTTCGGGTGGAAACACCATATATTTT
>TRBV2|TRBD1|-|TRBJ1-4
CASNLRQGANEKLFF
TGTGCCAGCAACCTACGACAGGGGGCTAATGAAAAACTGTTTTTT
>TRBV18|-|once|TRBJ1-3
CASSPQGDSGNTIYF
TGTGCCAGCTCACCGCAAGGAGACTCTGGAAACACCATATATTTT
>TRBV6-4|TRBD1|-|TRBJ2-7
CARLGQVKPYEQYF
TGTGCCAGGTTGGGACAGGTAAAACCCTACGAGCAGTACTTC
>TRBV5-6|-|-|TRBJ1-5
CASSWGGMIQPQHF
TGTGCCAGCAGCTGGGGAGGGATGATCCAGCCCCAGCATTTT
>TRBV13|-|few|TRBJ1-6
CASSRRGWNSPLHF
TGTGCCAGCAGCCGCAGGGGCTGGAATTCACCCCTCCACTTT
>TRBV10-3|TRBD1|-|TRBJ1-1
CAISGGTGAMNTEAFF
TGTGCCATCAGTGGGGGGACAGGGGCCATGAACACTGAAGCTTTCTTT
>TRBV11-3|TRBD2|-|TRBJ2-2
CASSFLAGGPESGELFF
TGTGCCAGCAGCTTCCTAGCGGGGGGGCCTGAGTCCGGGGAGCTGTTTTTT